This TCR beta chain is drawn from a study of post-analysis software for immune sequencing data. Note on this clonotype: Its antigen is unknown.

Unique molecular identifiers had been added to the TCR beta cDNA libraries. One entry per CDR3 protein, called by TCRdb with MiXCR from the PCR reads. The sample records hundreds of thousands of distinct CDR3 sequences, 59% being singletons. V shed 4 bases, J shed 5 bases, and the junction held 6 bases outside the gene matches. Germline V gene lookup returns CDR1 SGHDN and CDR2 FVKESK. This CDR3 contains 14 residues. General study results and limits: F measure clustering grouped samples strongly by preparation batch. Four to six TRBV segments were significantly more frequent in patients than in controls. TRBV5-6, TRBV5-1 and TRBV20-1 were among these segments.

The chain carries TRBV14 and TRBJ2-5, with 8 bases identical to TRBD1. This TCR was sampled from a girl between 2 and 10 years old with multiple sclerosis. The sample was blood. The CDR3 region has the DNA TGTGCCAGCAGCCGTCGGACAGGGATGGAGACCCAGTACTTC. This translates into CASSRRTGMETQYF. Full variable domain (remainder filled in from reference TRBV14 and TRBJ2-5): EAGVTQFPSHSVIEKGQTVTLRCDPISGHDNLYWYRRVMGKEIKFLLHFVKESKQDESGMPNNRFLAERTGGTYSTLKVQPAELEDSGVYFCASSRRTGMETQYFGPGTRLLVL.